A single sample gave rise to the 28 T cell receptor beta chains below, sequenced in a study of vaccination and CD4 T cells after COVID-19. These receptors have no identified antigens. The study sequenced cultured CD4+ T cell DNA using the Oncomine TCR Beta short-read assay. One entry per CDR3 protein results from TCRdb running MiXCR on the PCR reads. The sample holds about 15,000 distinct CDR3 sequences; 78% are singletons and the top ten take around 9.5%. The treatment was: approximately nine-day PBMC culture with coronavirus spike peptide pools or control peptides (ViraFEST assay). The sequenced sample was CD4+ T cells from blood, cultured in vitro, obtained after SARS-CoV-2 vaccination. Every receptor here comes from a human donor who received a COVID-19 vaccine.

J is TRBJ1-2 and V is TRBV5-1; 7 bases are a match to TRBD1. V was pared by 3 bases and J by 1 base, with 3 bases of the junction left unmatched. In germline, CDR1 is SGHRS, CDR2 YFSETQ. There are 14 residues in the CDR3. Written as DNA, the CDR3 is TGCGCCAGCAGCTACCAGGGGGGTAACTATGGCTACACCTTC. Amino acids: CASSYQGGNYGYTF.

The V and J genes are TRBV12-3 or TRBV12-4 and TRBJ1-2, with 9 bases fitting TRBD1. CDR3 length: 19 residues. V was pared by 0 bases and J by 1 base, with 12 bases of the junction left unmatched. CDR3 sequence: CASSLAPGQGSGRNYGYTF. CDR3 DNA sequence: TGTGCCAGCAGTTTAGCTCCGGGACAGGGATCTGGGCGTAACTATGGCTACACCTTC.

The chain has TRBV20-1 and TRBJ1-2; 7 bases line up with TRBD1. This CDR3 spans 15 amino acids. After removal of 6 bases from V and 0 bases from J, the junction contained 10 bases not matched to a gene. Germline loops: CDR1 DFQATT, CDR2 SNEGSKA (reference sequence). The CDR3 DNA sequence: TGCAGTGCATCAGGACAGGAGAGGGCTAACTATGGCTACACCTTC. Residues: CSASGQERANYGYTF.

The V gene is TRBV10-1, the J gene TRBJ1-1; unclear D gene. V shed 6 bases and J shed 0 bases, with 17 bases lying between them. This CDR3 spans 16 amino acids. CDR1 is WNHNN and CDR2 is SYGVQD in the germline V gene (reference sequence). CDR3 DNA: TGCGCCAGCAGCAACGACATAATCCTTATGAACACTGAAGCTTTCTTT. It translates to CASSNDIILMNTEAFF.

The chain couples TRBV6-1 to TRBJ1-1, with 8 bases that match TRBD1. Germline V CDR1 and CDR2: MNHNS, SASEGT. There are 15 residues in the CDR3. J gave up 4 bases and V 3 bases, and 7 bases lay outside the gene matches. In DNA, the CDR3 is TGTGCCAGCAGTGACAGGGGGCGCGTGGGCACTGAAGCTTTCTTT. Protein sequence: CASSDRGRVGTEAFF.

This rearrangement joins TRBV29-1 to TRBJ2-2; 8 bases fit TRBD1. In germline, CDR1 is SQVTM, CDR2 ANQGSEA. The CDR3 is made up of 15 amino acids. The V segment lost 6 bases and the J segment 3 bases; nucleotides outside the gene matches: 9. CDR3: CSVKGTQGDTGELFF. CDR3 DNA sequence: TGCAGCGTGAAGGGGACACAGGGGGACACCGGGGAGCTGTTTTTT.

This clonotype appeared a few times. The V gene is TRBV2, the J gene TRBJ1-2; TRBD1 matches at 9 bases. Germline trimming cut 9 bases from V and 0 bases from J; bases unmatched to any gene: 2. This CDR3 spans 13 amino acids. Germline CDR1 is SNHLY and CDR2 is FYNNEI. CDR3 bases: TGTGCCAGTCGACAGGGGGCTAACTATGGCTACACCTTC. Its protein product is CASRQGANYGYTF.

The chain is built from TRBV6-1 and TRBJ1-6; D is unresolved. Trimming cost V 8 bases and J 0 bases, with 8 bases left between them. Per germline, CDR1 MNHNS and CDR2 SASEGT. CDR3 size: 14 residues. The CDR3 here is CASLGGSYNSPLHF. Here the CDR3 DNA reads TGTGCCAGCCTCGGCGGCTCCTATAATTCACCCCTCCACTTT.

The V gene is TRBV20-1, the J gene TRBJ2-3; 9 bases line up with TRBD2. V was clipped by 3 bases and J by 4 bases; unmatched bases: 8. This CDR3 contains 15 residues. The germline V gene has CDR1 DFQATT and CDR2 SNEGSKA (reference sequence). In DNA, the CDR3 is TGCAGTGCTAGTACGTTGCGGGGGGGAGCAGATACGCAGTATTTT. It yields the protein CSASTLRGGADTQYF.

J is TRBJ1-1 and V is TRBV2, with unresolved D. The CDR3 is 13 amino acids. Trimming removed 7 bases from V and 0 bases from J, with 9 bases in between. Germline V gives CDR1 SNHLY, CDR2 FYNNEI. In DNA form, the CDR3 reads TGTGCCAGCATCCCGGACCTGAACACTGAAGCTTTCTTT. Protein sequence: CASIPDLNTEAFF.

V usage is TRBV30 and J usage is TRBJ1-3; D is unclear. Trimming pared 1 base from V and 4 bases from J, leaving 2 bases between. The CDR3 contains 11 residues. Per germline, CDR1 GTSNPN and CDR2 SVGIG (reference sequence). The CDR3 nucleotides are TGTGCCTGGAGTGGGGGAAACACCATATATTTT. This translates into CAWSGGNTIYF.

The CDR3 coding sequence is TGTGCCAGCAGCCGTGGACTAGCGGGGGAGATAAACACAGATACGCAGTATTTT. This translates into CASSRGLAGEINTDTQYF. The V gene is TRBV7-9, the J gene TRBJ2-3, with 13 bases that match TRBD2. Germline lookup yields CDR1 SEHNR and CDR2 FQNEAQ (reference sequence). V gave up 5 bases and J gave up 2 bases; unmatched junction bases: 10. This CDR3 contains 18 residues.

This clonotype showed up just a few times. V is TRBV10-1 and J is TRBJ2-5, with D maybe TRBD1 (6 bases). The V gene's germline CDR1 is WNHNN and CDR2 SYGVQD (reference sequence). Trimming took 3 bases from V and 1 from J, leaving 12 bases between them. The CDR3 sequence is 15 residues long. CDR3 loop: CASSEQGSRQETQYF. In DNA, the CDR3 is TGCGCCAGCAGTGAACAGGGATCTCGCCAAGAGACCCAGTACTTC.

In its sample, this clonotype is medium-sized. The rearrangement joins TRBV5-4 to TRBJ1-5, with D possibly being TRBD1 (6 bases). Trimming shortened V by 7 bases and J by 1 base, and 18 bases separated the two germline ends. This CDR3 is 16 amino acids long. Germline lookup yields CDR1 SGHNT and CDR2 YYREEE (reference sequence). The CDR3 reads CASSDMGGGSNQPQHF. DNA of the CDR3: TGTGCCAGCTCGGATATGGGCGGGGGCAGCAATCAGCCCCAGCATTTT.

The chain uses TRBV6-1 and TRBJ2-1; the D gene could be TRBD1 or TRBD2 (5 bases each). The CDR3 is 14 residues long. Germline V lookup: CDR1 MNHNS, CDR2 SASEGT. The V end was cut by 8 bases, the J end by 1 base, with 12 bases between. The CDR3 spells CASLRDGSYNEQFF. DNA of the CDR3: TGTGCCAGCCTCCGGGACGGATCCTACAATGAGCAGTTCTTC.

The rearrangement joins TRBV5-1 to TRBJ1-2; D gene uncertain. There are 14 residues in the CDR3. CDR1 is SGHRS and CDR2 is YFSETQ in the germline V gene. Trimming cost V 0 bases and J 0 bases, with 6 bases left between them. The CDR3: CASSLEISNYGYTF. CDR3 coding DNA: TGCGCCAGCAGCTTGGAGATATCTAACTATGGCTACACCTTC. The variable domain in full, with the rest retrieved from reference TRBV5-1 and TRBJ1-2, is KAGVTQTPRYLIKTRGQQVTLSCSPISGHRSVSWYQQTPGQGLQFLFEYFSETQRNKGNFPGRFSGRQFSNSRSEMNVSTLELGDSALYLCASSLEISNYGYTFGSGTRLTVV.

The DNA for the CDR3 is TGCAGTGCTAGAGAGGCCGGGAGAGGTGGCTACACCTTC. The encoded protein is CSAREAGRGGYTF. This chain links TRBV20-1 with TRBJ1-2; D remains ambiguous. The V end lost 0 bases, the J end lost 7 bases, and 12 bases lay between the germline ends. The CDR3 is made up of 13 amino acids. The germline gives CDR1 DFQATT, CDR2 SNEGSKA (reference sequence).

The chain couples TRBV20-1 to TRBJ1-5, with 9 bases matching TRBD1. Germline CDR1 and CDR2: DFQATT and SNEGSKA (reference sequence). V lost 3 bases and J lost 3; bases outside the gene matches: 9. The CDR3 is 16 amino acids. The CDR3 DNA is TGCAGTGCTAGGCCGACAGGGGGATTGTTCAATCAGCCCCAGCATTTT. It specifies CSARPTGGLFNQPQHF.

This clonotype appeared a single time. This chain uses TRBV24-1 with TRBJ2-3, with D possibly TRBD1 on 5 matching bases. V lost 4 bases and J 0 bases, leaving 16 bases between the germline ends. The CDR3 is 17 amino acids. Per germline, CDR1 KGHDR and CDR2 SFDVKD. The CDR3: CATSELSTGSSTDTQYF. CDR3 DNA sequence: TGTGCCACCAGTGAGCTAAGTACAGGCTCTAGCACAGATACGCAGTATTTT.

V gene TRBV12-3 or TRBV12-4 combines with J gene TRBJ1-1; D gene unclear. V lost 2 bases to trimming and J lost 1 base, with 14 bases between them. This CDR3 spans 16 amino acids. CDR3 in DNA: TGTGCCAGCAGTTTAAGTTTAGCAGGCCCGAACACTGAAGCTTTCTTT. Translating gives CASSLSLAGPNTEAFF.

The genes are TRBV30 and TRBJ1-3, with D hard to call. Germline assignment: CDR1 GTSNPN and CDR2 SVGIG (reference sequence). The V end lost 4 bases, the J end lost 7 bases, and 14 bases lay between the germline ends. This CDR3 is built from 13 residues. In DNA form, the CDR3 reads TGTGCCTGGACGCTGGGCCCGCTTAACACCATATATTTT. Translation gives CAWTLGPLNTIYF.

CDR3 loop: CASSESSGGQETQYF. DNA for the CDR3: TGCGCCAGCAGTGAGTCTAGCGGGGGACAAGAGACCCAGTACTTC. The chain combines TRBV10-1 with TRBJ2-5, with 9 bases aligning to TRBD2. There are 15 residues in the CDR3. Germline trimming cut 0 bases from V and 2 bases from J; bases unmatched to any gene: 1. Germline V CDR1 and CDR2: WNHNN, SYGVQD (reference sequence).

V is TRBV10-3 and J is TRBJ1-6; TRBD1 matches 7 bases. Germline V lookup: CDR1 ENHRY, CDR2 SYGVKD. Trimming at V came to 3 bases and at J to 9 bases, leaving 8 bases not matched to a gene. The CDR3 totals 15 residues. CDR3 sequence reads: CAISDRGVSSSPLHF. CDR3 DNA: TGTGCCATCAGTGACAGGGGGGTTTCTAGTTCACCCCTCCACTTT.

This clonotype came up once. V and J are TRBV5-1 and TRBJ1-2; 11 nucleotides align to TRBD1. The CDR3 totals 15 residues. Germline values: CDR1 SGHRS, CDR2 YFSETQ. V dropped 4 bases and J dropped 4; count of bases not matched to a gene: 6. CDR3 bases: TGCGCCAGCAGCCCGGGACAGGGGGGGGCCTATGGCTACACCTTC. Its translation: CASSPGQGGAYGYTF.

Regarding this clonotype: One base away lies a much larger clone, so this may be a sequencing read error. The rearrangement links TRBV7-8 to TRBJ2-5, with D possibly TRBD1 on 6 matching bases. The germline V gene has CDR1 SGHVS and CDR2 FQNEAQ. This CDR3 has 16 residues. CDR3 sequence: CASCLVTGMSAETQYF. CDR3 DNA: TGTGCCAGCTGCTTAGTAACAGGGATGTCCGCGGAGACCCAGTACTTC.

Written as DNA, the CDR3 is TGTGCCAGCAGGCCCCCGGGACTAGCCGCCCACGAGCAGTACTTC. Protein product: CASRPPGLAAHEQYF. V and J are TRBV6-2 or TRBV6-3 and TRBJ2-7, with 9 bases that match TRBD2. Per germline, CDR1 MNHEY and CDR2 SVGEGT. This CDR3 has 15 residues. V lost 6 bases to trimming and J lost 5 bases; unmatched junction nucleotides: 11.

V usage is TRBV24-1 and J usage is TRBJ2-3; D gene ambiguous. The ends were cut back, 0 bases at V and 1 base at J, with 10 bases in the middle. Germline V gene data show CDR1 as KGHDR and CDR2 as SFDVKD. The CDR3 totals 16 residues. CDR3 nucleotide sequence: TGTGCCACCAGTGATTTGGCGGCCAGCGGCACAGATACGCAGTATTTT. Protein sequence: CATSDLAASGTDTQYF.

The chain uses TRBV19 and TRBJ2-3, with 8 bases lining up with TRBD2. V shed 0 bases, J shed 7 bases, and the junction held 6 bases outside the gene matches. CDR3 length: 15 residues. Germline V gene data show CDR1 as LNHDA and CDR2 as SQIVND (reference sequence). The CDR3 reads CASSIDPTGGNTQYF. Here the CDR3 DNA reads TGTGCCAGTAGTATAGATCCGACGGGGGGGAATACGCAGTATTTT.